The TCR beta chain under discussion was sequenced for a study of cytomegalovirus exposure and HLA in healthy donors. Study-wide background: A later analysis reported the 120 or so validation repertoires used the same platform as the 550 to 700 first-cohort repertoires. Study-wide points: Clusters of TCRs from the first cohort tended to co-occur in the roughly 120 validation repertoires (as a later analysis found). Among TCR beta chains, those listed as cytomegalovirus-associated numbered over 150.

Points on this clone: Its target is unknown.

Data came from immunoSEQ multiplex PCR; TCRdb stores just in-frame clones and leaves some out. The sample lists roughly 130,000 clones, roughly 90% seen once, with under 3% in the top ten. V dropped 5 bases and J dropped 8 bases, with 13 bases sitting between them. Germline values: CDR1 GTSNPN, CDR2 SVGIG (reference sequence). The CDR3 has 12 residues. This TCR came from a man aged 18 to 29 in good health and CMV-seronegative. The sample taken for sequencing was PBMCs. The gene calls are TRBV30 and TRBJ2-1; D is perhaps TRBD2 (6 bases). CDR3 loop: CAWGGMVDEQFF. DNA of the CDR3: TGTGCCTGGGGCGGGATGGTTGATGAGCAGTTCTTC.